Each of the 21 T cell receptor beta chains below was sequenced from the same sample in a study of siplizumab effects on memory and regulatory T cells (dated by TCRdb to the late 2010s). To prepare the library, the immunoSEQ multiplex PCR assay was applied. Here the immuneACCESS table is served through TCRdb, limited to in-frame sequences with V and J called. Missing clones are a known gap in these copies; in checked studies unresolved V genes cover under half, and the rest lacks a known reason. The sample data list about 120,000 clones, and around 94% of these were observed just once. The ten largest account for approximately 1.8% of the sample. The sample was non-Treg CD4+ T cells sorted from blood. According to the study, the label for this sample's cell subset or site signals: FACS-sorted unstimulated CD4+ non-regulatory T cells. The receptors were sampled from a human donor in good health.

The chain recombines TRBV7-9 with TRBJ1-2; D is uncertain. With 5 bases removed from V and 4 bases from J, the gap between germline ends came to 17 bases. Germline lookup yields CDR1 SEHNR and CDR2 FQNEAQ (reference sequence). The CDR3 has 15 residues. The DNA for the CDR3 is TGTGCCAGCAGCGCTAGCGCCGGGCTAATCTATGGCTACACCTTC. Amino acid sequence: CASSASAGLIYGYTF.

The V and J genes are TRBV7-9 and TRBJ1-1; D remains ambiguous. V was clipped by 1 base and J by 4 bases, with 10 bases between them. Germline assignment: CDR1 SEHNR and CDR2 FQNEAQ (reference sequence). CDR3 size: 14 residues. The CDR3 sequence: CASSLEVSGTEAFF. The CDR3 DNA sequence: TGTGCCAGCAGCTTAGAGGTTTCGGGCACTGAAGCTTTCTTT. Complete variable domain (other parts from reference TRBV7-9 and TRBJ1-1): DTGVSQNPRHKITKRGQNVTFRCDPISEHNRLYWYRQTLGQGPEFLTYFQNEAQLEKSRLLSDRFSAERPKGSFSTLEIQRTEQGDSAMYLCASSLEVSGTEAFFGQGTRLTVV.

The chain employs TRBV6-5 and TRBJ2-7, with TRBD2 matching 10 bases. The CDR3 loop spans 13 amino acids. With 7 bases clipped from V and 2 bases from J, the junction kept 2 bases outside the gene matches. Germline CDR1 and CDR2: MNHEY and SVGAGI. In DNA, the CDR3 is TGTGCCAGCAAAACTAGCGGGACCTACGAGCAGTACTTC. It is translated as CASKTSGTYEQYF.

The chain employs TRBV28 and TRBJ1-2, with unresolved D. The germline V gene has CDR1 MDHEN and CDR2 SYDVKM. Trimming removed 2 bases from V and 7 bases from J, with 8 bases in between. The CDR3 runs to 12 residues. The CDR3 nucleotides read TGTGCCAGCAGTTTACGCAAGGGTGGCTACACCTTC. Its translation is CASSLRKGGYTF.

The V gene is TRBV19, the J gene TRBJ2-3; D ambiguous. The V end was cut by 5 bases, the J end by 1 base, with 16 bases between. This CDR3 comprises 16 residues. In germline, CDR1 is LNHDA, CDR2 SQIVND (reference sequence). The CDR3 DNA is TGTGCCAGTAGTGCCTTTAAGCCCGGTGGCACAGATACGCAGTATTTT. This encodes CASSAFKPGGTDTQYF.

The genes are TRBV5-1 and TRBJ2-3; D is unresolved. This CDR3 is 14 amino acids long. CDR1 SGHRS and CDR2 YFSETQ come from the germline V gene. The V and J ends lost 0 bases and 6 bases respectively, with 11 bases between them. The CDR3 here is CASSLGWWADTQYF. CDR3 nucleotides: TGCGCCAGCAGCTTGGGTTGGTGGGCGGATACGCAGTATTTT.

The rearrangement joins TRBV11-3 to TRBJ2-7; 7 bases are shared with TRBD1. CDR3 length: 15 residues. J lost 0 bases, V lost 5 bases, and 7 bases had no gene match. The germline V gene encodes CDR1 SGHNT and CDR2 YENEEA. The CDR3 coding sequence is TGTGCCAGCAGCGCCACAGGGGCCAGCTCCTACGAGCAGTACTTC. The encoded protein is CASSATGASSYEQYF.

The rearrangement uses TRBV12-5 and TRBJ2-1; 11 bases fit TRBD2. CDR3 length: 14 residues. Germline V CDR1 and CDR2: LGHNT, FRNRAP. Unmatched junction bases numbered 10, after V lost 11 bases and J lost 7 bases. The CDR3 nucleotides read TGTGCTGCTACAACTAGCGGGAGTGCAAATGAGCAGTTCTTC. Encoded protein: CAATTSGSANEQFF.

The J gene is TRBJ2-1, the V gene TRBV7-3; D could derive from TRBD1 or TRBD2 (5 bases each). There are 15 residues in the CDR3. Between the trimmed V and J ends, which lost 4 bases and 8 bases, there was a span of 18 bases. Germline V gene lookup returns CDR1 SGHTA and CDR2 FQGTGA. The chain's CDR3 is CASSSYVTREYEQFF. In DNA form, the CDR3 reads TGTGCCAGCAGCTCATACGTTACCAGGGAGTATGAGCAGTTCTTC.

This chain connects TRBV19 to TRBJ2-1; 12 nucleotides line up with TRBD2. V gave up 1 base and J gave up 2 bases; unmatched junction bases: 0. This CDR3 spans 16 amino acids. Germline CDR1 and CDR2: LNHDA and SQIVND (reference sequence). The CDR3 region is CASSIASGRAYNEQFF. The CDR3 nucleotides are TGTGCCAGTAGTATAGCTAGCGGGAGGGCCTACAATGAGCAGTTCTTC.

The chain couples TRBV5-6 to TRBJ2-1; 8 bases are shared with TRBD1. The CDR3 is made up of 16 amino acids. After removal of 5 bases from V and 0 bases from J, the junction contained 7 bases not matched to a gene. Germline CDR1 SGHDT, CDR2 YYEEEE. DNA for the CDR3: TGTGCCAGCAGTACAGGGGGTGTGAGCTCCTACAATGAGCAGTTCTTC. This codes for CASSTGGVSSYNEQFF.

The chain carries TRBV2 and TRBJ1-2; D is perhaps TRBD1 (5 bases). With 8 bases removed from V and 0 bases from J, the gap between germline ends came to 10 bases. CDR1 and CDR2 from the germline V gene are SNHLY and FYNNEI. This CDR3 contains 13 residues. The CDR3 protein is CASDEGTNYGYTF. The CDR3 DNA is TGTGCCAGCGATGAGGGGACTAACTATGGCTACACCTTC.

The J gene is TRBJ1-1, the V gene TRBV5-4, with TRBD1 matching over 9 bases. V gave up 5 bases and J gave up 6 bases; unmatched junction bases: 11. Per germline, CDR1 SGHNT and CDR2 YYREEE (reference sequence). The CDR3 is 15 residues long. The CDR3 DNA follows: TGTGCCAGCAGACAACGACAGGGGGGGTGGGCTGAAGCTTTCTTT. It specifies CASRQRQGGWAEAFF.

J is TRBJ1-6 and V is TRBV5-4, with TRBD1 matching over 11 bases. CDR3 length: 15 residues. The germline V gene encodes CDR1 SGHNT and CDR2 YYREEE (reference sequence). Trimming at V came to 4 bases and at J to 9 bases, leaving 6 bases not matched to a gene. The CDR3 nucleotides are TGTGCCAGCAGCGAGGGACAGGGGGTGAGTTCACCCCTCCACTTT. Translating gives CASSEGQGVSSPLHF.

In this sample, this clone turned up once. The gene calls are TRBV19 and TRBJ2-3; D possibly corresponds to TRBD1 (6 bases). The germline V gene encodes CDR1 LNHDA and CDR2 SQIVND (reference sequence). Deletions cut 1 base from V and 5 bases from J, with 13 bases between. The CDR3 has 15 amino acids. This CDR3 is CASSIGGQAEDTQYF. The DNA for the CDR3 is TGTGCCAGTAGTATAGGGGGGCAGGCCGAAGATACGCAGTATTTT.

The chain uses TRBV10-3 and TRBJ2-7, with 12 bases fitting TRBD2. The germline CDR1 and CDR2 sequences are ENHRY and SYGVKD. The J segment lost 3 bases and the V segment lost 6 bases, leaving 6 bases of the junction unmatched. This CDR3 is 15 amino acids long. CDR3 protein: CAISPTSGGFYEQYF. As DNA, the CDR3 is TGTGCCATCAGCCCGACTAGCGGGGGTTTCTACGAGCAGTACTTC.

This chain uses TRBV11-2 with TRBJ2-3; 8 bases match TRBD2. This CDR3 is built from 17 residues. V was pared by 4 bases and J by 3 bases, with 12 bases of the junction left unmatched. Germline CDR1 reads SGHAT; CDR2 reads FQNNGV. The CDR3 nucleotides are TGTGCCAGCAGCTCAAGTAGCTCCAGCGGGAGTACAGATACGCAGTATTTT. This translates into CASSSSSSSGSTDTQYF.

The rearrangement uses TRBV29-1 and TRBJ1-1, with a weak D call TRBD1 (5 bases). V shed 5 bases and J shed 5 bases, with 12 bases lying between them. The V gene's germline CDR1 is SQVTM and CDR2 ANQGSEA. This CDR3 spans 12 amino acids. The CDR3 here is CSVLRRGTEAFF. In nucleotides, the CDR3 is TGCAGCGTTTTGAGACGGGGGACTGAAGCTTTCTTT. The variable domain in full, with the rest retrieved from reference TRBV29-1 and TRBJ1-1, is SAVISQKPSRDICQRGTSLTIQCQVDSQVTMMFWYRQQPGQSLTLIATANQGSEATYESGFVIDKFPISRPNLTFSTLTVSNMSPEDSSIYLCSVLRRGTEAFFGQGTRLTVV.

This sequence joins TRBV29-1 and TRBJ1-2, with D hard to call. This CDR3 is built from 13 residues. Trimming left V 4 bases short and J 2 bases short, with 11 bases between. From germline, CDR1 is SQVTM and CDR2 ANQGSEA. For the CDR3, the DNA is TGCAGCGTTGCGGCCGCGAGGAACTATGGCTACACCTTC. Translation gives CSVAAARNYGYTF.

The gene calls are TRBV9 and TRBJ1-5; TRBD1 aligns across 7 bases. V gave up 4 bases and J gave up 5 bases; unmatched junction bases: 6. Germline CDR1 is SGDLS and CDR2 is YYNGEE. CDR3 length equals 14 residues. DNA of the CDR3: TGTGCCAGCAGCTTCGGGACAGCCTATCAGCCCCAGCATTTT. It is translated as CASSFGTAYQPQHF.

This sequence joins TRBV6-1 and TRBJ2-1, with a possible D match to TRBD2 (5 bases). CDR1 MNHNS and CDR2 SASEGT come from the germline V gene. Trimming removed 4 bases from V and 10 bases from J, with 11 bases in between. This CDR3 contains 12 residues. The CDR3 loop is CASSGEIEEQFF. CDR3 sequence (DNA): TGTGCCAGCAGTGGGGAGATCGAGGAGCAGTTCTTC.